This T cell receptor beta chain was sequenced for a study of beta chain features in type 1 diabetes. Turning to the study itself: Across every sample, around 100,000,000 sorted cells were examined in total. Findings and limits, study-wide: Among patients, naive, central memory and Treg TCRB repertoires appeared more similar than among healthy donors. Shorter templates might be favored by PCR, and equally so in patients and in controls.

The germline V gene encodes CDR1 LGHNA and CDR2 YSLEER. The CDR3 has 19 residues. V dropped 0 bases and J dropped 2; count of bases not matched to a gene: 13. Expressed TCRB transcripts were sequenced, since all the RNA that had been isolated was reverse transcribed. Some clones are missing from TCRdb's copy, which holds only in-frame ones; the method was immunoSEQ multiplex PCR. The table has under 200,000 clones, over 7.5% seen once. This clone was detected ten times or more. The antigen is unknown. Isolation of CD4+ naive, central memory, regulatory and stem cell-like memory cells was achieved by sorting via CD45RO/CCR7/CD25/CD127/CD95/CD27.

The source material was central memory CD4+ T cells from blood. The clonotype comes from a man younger than 30 in good health. The chain recombines TRBV4-3 with TRBJ2-3; 8 bases are shared with TRBD2. CDR3 region: CASSQDPGGSGGYTDTQYF. CDR3 nucleotides: TGCGCCAGCAGCCAAGATCCGGGCGGGTCGGGAGGGTACACAGATACGCAGTATTTT.